The clone carrying this TCR beta chain was observed a few times. The sample comes from a study of cytomegalovirus exposure and HLA in healthy donors. Looked up from germline, CDR1 is MDHEN and CDR2 is SYDVKM. The CDR3 is made up of 19 amino acids. V lost 2 bases, J lost 4 bases, and 11 bases stayed unmatched. PCR amplification relied on 60 Vbeta primers (plus 13 Jbeta primers). Using immunoSEQ multiplex PCR, the repertoire was profiled, and TCRdb retains in-frame clones only, with some absent. The table has more than 85,000 clones, over 65% seen once. The chain uses TRBV28 and TRBJ2-5; 15 positions match TRBD2. Sequenced sample: PBMCs. The sequence came from a man aged 25-45 years in good health and CMV-seropositive. CDR3 sequence reads: CASSLAGLAGGPRGETQYF. In nucleotides, the CDR3 is TGTGCCAGCAGTTTAGCTGGACTAGCGGGGGGGCCGAGAGGAGAGACCCAGTACTTC.